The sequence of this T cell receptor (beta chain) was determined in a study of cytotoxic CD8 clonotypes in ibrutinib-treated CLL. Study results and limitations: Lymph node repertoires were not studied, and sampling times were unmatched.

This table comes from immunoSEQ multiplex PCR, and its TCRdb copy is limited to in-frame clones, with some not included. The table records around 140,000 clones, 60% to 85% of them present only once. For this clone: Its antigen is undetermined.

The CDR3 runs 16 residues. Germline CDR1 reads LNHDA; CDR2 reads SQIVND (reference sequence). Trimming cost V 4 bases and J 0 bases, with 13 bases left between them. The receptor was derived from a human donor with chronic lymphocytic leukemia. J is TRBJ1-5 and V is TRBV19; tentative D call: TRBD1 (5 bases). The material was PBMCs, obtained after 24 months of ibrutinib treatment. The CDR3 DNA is TGTGCCAGTAGTACTCGGGGGGACTATAGCAATCAGCCCCAGCATTTT. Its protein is CASSTRGDYSNQPQHF.